These 24 T cell receptor beta chains were sequenced from one sample in a study of cytomegalovirus exposure and HLA in healthy donors. The study ran its PCR with 60 Vbeta and 13 Jbeta primers. Repertoires were generated with immunoSEQ multiplex PCR, while TCRdb's copy carries only in-frame clones and drops some. This table holds some 120,000 clones, less than 80% found once. The sequenced sample consisted of PBMCs. The source is a woman between 45 and 65 years old in good health and CMV-seronegative.

Only one count was recorded for this clone. The chain employs TRBV30 and TRBJ2-3, with D tentatively TRBD2 (5 bases). V dropped 3 bases and J dropped 8 bases, with 9 bases sitting between them. The CDR3 contains 11 residues. In germline, CDR1 is GTSNPN, CDR2 SVGIG (reference sequence). The CDR3 DNA reads TGTGCCTGGAGCACTAGTGGTACGCAGTATTTT. Amino acid sequence: CAWSTSGTQYF.

The J gene is TRBJ1-6, the V gene TRBV10-3, with TRBD1 identical over 9 bases. Germline loops: CDR1 ENHRY, CDR2 SYGVKD. V shed 6 bases and J 5 bases; nucleotides not matched to a gene: 20. CDR3 length: 20 residues. This CDR3 reads CAISNTPGQGARVHNSPLHF. DNA for the CDR3: TGTGCCATCAGCAATACACCGGGACAGGGAGCTAGAGTCCATAATTCACCCCTCCACTTT.

This chain uses TRBV7-2 with TRBJ2-2; no clear D. V lost 3 bases, J lost 7 bases, and 6 bases lay in between. Germline V gene lookup returns CDR1 SGHTA and CDR2 FQGNSA. The CDR3 is 12 residues long. The CDR3: CASSFSSGELFF. The DNA of the CDR3 is TGTGCCAGCAGCTTCTCCAGCGGGGAGCTGTTTTTT.

CDR3 DNA sequence: TGTGCCAGCAGGATCGGACTAGCGTCGGCCGAGCAGTACTTC. Its translation is CASRIGLASAEQYF. The V and J genes are TRBV6-5 and TRBJ2-7; 9 bases map to TRBD2. Germline-derived CDR1 and CDR2 are MNHEY and SVGAGI. Trimming removed 6 bases from V and 6 bases from J; junction bases left unmatched: 9. The CDR3 has 14 amino acids.

This clone was counted only a few times. CDR3 loop: CASSLEGYSQETQYF. DNA for the CDR3: TGTGCCAGCAGCTTAGAGGGGTACAGCCAAGAGACCCAGTACTTC. V usage is TRBV7-9 and J usage is TRBJ2-5; the D gene is possibly TRBD1 (5 bases). Germline CDR1 is SEHNR and CDR2 is FQNEAQ (reference sequence). V lost 1 base to trimming and J lost 1 base, with 10 bases between them. The CDR3 is 15 residues long.

Comments on this clone: Sequence at one end of the junction differs from germline and may be a read error. The chain uses TRBV7-9 and TRBJ2-1; a possible D gene is TRBD2 (5 bases). The CDR3 is made up of 12 amino acids. Germline assignment: CDR1 SEHNR and CDR2 FQNEAQ (reference sequence). DNA of the CDR3: TGTTCCAGCAGTTATGCCGGTTTTGAGGGGTTCTTC. It translates to CSSSYAGFEGFF. Drawing the rest from reference TRBV7-9 and TRBJ2-1, the complete variable domain is DTGVSQNPRHKITKRGQNVTFRCDPISEHNRLYWYRQTLGQGPEFLTYFQNEAQLEKSRLLSDRFSAERPKGSFSTLEIQRTEQGDSAMYLCSSSYAGFEGFFGPGTRLTVL.

This clone was picked up a small number of times. This chain links TRBV19 with TRBJ1-5; 8 nucleotides align to TRBD1. Trimming removed 1 base from V and 1 base from J; junction bases left unmatched: 3. The germline gives CDR1 LNHDA, CDR2 SQIVND (reference sequence). CDR3 length: 16 amino acids. Here the CDR3 reads CASSIVTGGSNQPQHF. The CDR3 nucleotides are TGTGCCAGTAGTATAGTTACAGGGGGAAGCAATCAGCCCCAGCATTTT. Full variable domain (missing parts from reference TRBV19 and TRBJ1-5): DGGITQSPKYLFRKEGQNVTLSCEQNLNHDAMYWYRQDPGQGLRLIYYSQIVNDFQKGDIAEGYSVSREKKESFPLTVTSAQKNPTAFYLCASSIVTGGSNQPQHFGDGTRLSIL.

The rearrangement uses TRBV4-1 and TRBJ2-7; 15 bases are a match to TRBD2. CDR1 is MGHRA and CDR2 is YSYEKL in the germline V gene. The ends lost 3 bases at V and 4 bases at J; junction bases unmatched: 7. The CDR3 is made up of 17 amino acids. In nucleotides, the CDR3 is TGCGCCAGCAGCCAGACCGGACTAGCGGGGGGGGAGTACGAGCAGTACTTC. This encodes CASSQTGLAGGEYEQYF.

This rearrangement joins TRBV7-9 to TRBJ1-5; perhaps TRBD1 as D (6 bases). The CDR3 is made up of 16 amino acids. Germline CDR1 SEHNR, CDR2 FQNEAQ (reference sequence). The V and J ends lost 5 bases and 0 bases respectively, with 14 bases between them. The CDR3 is CASSTTGTDSNQPQHF. The CDR3 DNA reads as TGTGCCAGCAGCACAACAGGGACGGATAGCAATCAGCCCCAGCATTTT. The full variable domain, its missing parts supplied by reference TRBV7-9 and TRBJ1-5, is DTGVSQNPRHKITKRGQNVTFRCDPISEHNRLYWYRQTLGQGPEFLTYFQNEAQLEKSRLLSDRFSAERPKGSFSTLEIQRTEQGDSAMYLCASSTTGTDSNQPQHFGDGTRLSIL.

The chain has TRBV7-6 and TRBJ2-1, with D possibly TRBD2 on 6 matching bases. This CDR3 spans 15 amino acids. Germline CDR1 SGHVS, CDR2 FNYEAQ. Trimming removed 5 bases from V and 1 base from J, with 12 bases in between. In nucleotides, the CDR3 is TGTGCCAGCAGCGGTACAGGAGGGTCCTACAATGAGCAGTTCTTC. Protein: CASSGTGGSYNEQFF. The full variable domain, rest sourced from reference TRBV7-6 and TRBJ2-1, is GAGVSQSPRYKVTKRGQDVALRCDPISGHVSLYWYRQALGQGPEFLTYFNYEAQQDKSGLPNDRFSAERPEGSISTLTIQRTEQRDSAMYRCASSGTGGSYNEQFFGPGTRLTVL.

This chain joins TRBV5-1 and TRBJ2-1; 7 nucleotides match TRBD2. The ends lost 7 bases at V and 5 bases at J; junction bases unmatched: 18. The CDR3 runs 17 residues. The germline V gene has CDR1 SGHRS and CDR2 YFSETQ. CDR3 in amino acids: CASRPGQLAPRDNEQFF. The CDR3 nucleotides read TGCGCCAGCCGCCCAGGCCAACTAGCGCCCCGAGACAATGAGCAGTTCTTC.

The chain carries TRBV5-1 and TRBJ2-5; 14 nucleotides agree with TRBD2. Germline V CDR1 and CDR2: SGHRS, YFSETQ. J gave up 0 bases and V 4 bases, and 11 bases lay outside the gene matches. This CDR3 has 19 amino acids. The CDR3 here is CASSREPGLAGANQETQYF. The CDR3 DNA sequence: TGCGCCAGCAGCAGGGAACCGGGACTAGCGGGAGCCAACCAAGAGACCCAGTACTTC.

The chain joins TRBV19 to TRBJ1-5; D is unclear. This CDR3 region has 14 residues. The ends were cut back, 7 bases at V and 11 bases at J, with 21 bases in the middle. Germline-derived CDR1 and CDR2 are LNHDA and SQIVND (reference sequence). CDR3 loop: CASTTSIPPGAQHF. In DNA, the CDR3 is TGTGCCAGTACGACAAGCATCCCTCCCGGGGCCCAGCATTTT.

The chain couples TRBV19 to TRBJ1-1; D possibly corresponds to TRBD1 (6 bases). Trimming took 7 bases from V and 1 from J, leaving 13 bases between them. The CDR3 is made up of 14 amino acids. Germline V gives CDR1 LNHDA, CDR2 SQIVND (reference sequence). CDR3 residues: CASMTGRSNTEAFF. Written as DNA, the CDR3 is TGTGCCAGTATGACAGGAAGATCGAACACTGAAGCTTTCTTT.

The chain's CDR3 is CASSPVIATDTQYF. Written as DNA, the CDR3 is TGTGCCAGCAGCCCAGTTATCGCCACAGATACGCAGTATTTT. The chain uses TRBV11-2 and TRBJ2-3; D is uncertain. Germline CDR1 reads SGHAT; CDR2 reads FQNNGV. V gave up 5 bases and J gave up 2 bases, with 11 bases separating them. The CDR3 sequence is 14 residues long.

The chain couples TRBV19 to TRBJ2-2; D may be TRBD1 (6 bases). Germline CDR1 and CDR2: LNHDA and SQIVND (reference sequence). The CDR3 extends over 15 amino acids. V was clipped by 5 bases and J by 3 bases, with 13 bases between them. As DNA, the CDR3 is TGTGCCAGTAGTCTCGGGACAACCTACACCGGGGAGCTGTTTTTT. It specifies CASSLGTTYTGELFF.

The CDR3 region has the DNA TGTGCCTGGAGTACACGTGGCTACACCTTC. This sequence encodes CAWSTRGYTF. This sequence joins TRBV30 and TRBJ1-2, with D unresolved. This CDR3 comprises 10 residues. Trimming removed 2 bases at V and 7 bases at J, with 5 bases between. Germline CDR1 GTSNPN, CDR2 SVGIG (reference sequence).

This clone came up a few times. The V and J genes are TRBV4-2 and TRBJ2-3; 11 nucleotides agree with TRBD2. The CDR3 contains 19 residues. CDR1 and CDR2 (germline): LGHNA, YNFKEQ. The V gene end was trimmed by 0 bases and the J gene end by 3 bases; junction bases not matched to a gene: 11. The CDR3 sequence: CASSQEYTSGSTRTDTQYF. In DNA, the CDR3 is TGTGCCAGCAGCCAAGAATATACTAGCGGGAGCACCAGGACAGATACGCAGTATTTT.

The chain uses TRBV7-8 and TRBJ2-7; D remains ambiguous. Per germline, CDR1 SGHVS and CDR2 FQNEAQ. V dropped 2 bases and J dropped 1 base, with 9 bases sitting between them. This CDR3 is 14 amino acids long. CDR3 in amino acids: CASSLPSLSYEQYF. CDR3 nucleotide sequence: TGTGCCAGCAGCTTACCTAGTCTGTCCTACGAGCAGTACTTC.

The rearrangement uses TRBV10-1 and TRBJ2-1, with 7 bases identical to TRBD1. V shed 11 bases and J 5 bases; nucleotides not matched to a gene: 6. Germline V gene sequence: CDR1 WNHNN, CDR2 SYGVQD (reference sequence). The CDR3 runs to 12 residues. In DNA, the CDR3 is TGCGCCGGGAAGGGACAGAACAATGAGCAGTTCTTC. Encoded protein: CAGKGQNNEQFF.

The rearrangement uses TRBV6-1 and TRBJ1-4; the D gene is possibly TRBD1 (6 bases). CDR1 is MNHNS, CDR2 SASEGT, per germline. The CDR3 is made up of 17 amino acids. Trimming cost V 2 bases and J 3 bases, with 16 bases left between them. In DNA, the CDR3 is TGTGCCAGCAGTGAAAGTGGGGGGGCGCGGGCTAATGAAAAACTGTTTTTT. Residues: CASSESGGARANEKLFF.

The rearrangement joins TRBV5-1 to TRBJ2-4, with TRBD2 matching over 9 bases. Germline values: CDR1 SGHRS, CDR2 YFSETQ. V shed 3 bases, J shed 3 bases, and the junction held 7 bases outside the gene matches. The CDR3 covers 16 residues. The chain's CDR3 is CASSSLSGGRKNIQYF. In nucleotides, the CDR3 is TGCGCCAGCAGCTCCTTAAGCGGGGGGCGCAAAAACATTCAGTACTTC.

J is TRBJ1-5 and V is TRBV5-5; TRBD1 matches 11 bases. CDR3 length equals 15 residues. Germline V gene data show CDR1 as SGHKS and CDR2 as YYEKEE (reference sequence). J was trimmed by 8 bases and V by 4 bases; bases with no gene match: 8. Here the CDR3 DNA reads TGTGCCAGCAGCCAGGGACAGGGGGATTTTGAGCCCCAGCATTTT. This translates into CASSQGQGDFEPQHF.

The V and J genes are TRBV13 and TRBJ1-1; possibly TRBD1 for D (6 bases). Germline CDR1 and CDR2: PRHDT and FYEKMQ (reference sequence). The CDR3 sequence is 12 residues long. V was pared by 1 base and J by 7 bases, with 7 bases between. CDR3 DNA: TGTGCCAGCAGCTTAGAGGACAGTGAAGCTTTCTTT. It encodes CASSLEDSEAFF.